The TCR beta chain under discussion was sequenced for a study of graft-versus-host responses after intestinal transplantation. Looking at the study overall: Each recipient received a multivisceral, liver-intestinal, or isolated intestinal graft. For around three years after anti-thymocyte globulin induction, all recipients took tacrolimus and steroids. Study findings and constraints: Individuals who had graft-donor T cell macrochimerism had allografts that showed high graft-versus-host to host-versus-graft clonal ratios. Early post-transplant declines in HvG were associated with peak levels of circulating GvH clones.

The repertoire was sequenced with immunoSEQ multiplex PCR; TCRdb's copy has only in-frame clones and lacks some. Of about 20,000 clones detected, 86% appear once; the ten largest clones hold roughly 10%. As regards this clone: No antigen is known for it.

CDR3 length: 12 amino acids. Germline CDR1 reads SGHVS; CDR2 reads FNYEAQ. V lost 3 bases to trimming and J lost 6 bases, with 9 bases between them. The source was PBMCs, collected approximately 220 days after intestinal transplant. V usage is TRBV7-6 and J usage is TRBJ2-7; tentative D call: TRBD1 (6 bases). The sequence was collected from a human patient who received an intestinal transplant, so some T cells may come from the graft donor. CDR3 amino acids: CASSFLGGEQYF. The DNA for the CDR3 is TGTGCCAGCAGCTTCCTAGGGGGCGAGCAGTACTTC.